This TCR beta chain was sequenced during a study of blood T cell repertoires in COVID-19. Study as a whole: Samples taken during acute and convalescent COVID-19 were collected in the United States, Italy and Spain. T cells, B-cell-depleted T cells, or PBMCs provided the cDNA or gDNA that served as material.

In the authors' methods: Amplification with reference gene primers provided the estimates of nucleated cell counts. Data came from immunoSEQ multiplex PCR; TCRdb stores just in-frame clones and leaves some out. V and J calls and clone size are as listed in that table; D and trimming were resolved from the DNA. The table records more than 80,000 clones, roughly 90% of them present only once. This CDR3 is built from 15 residues. The ends were cut back, 0 bases at V and 7 bases at J, with 14 bases in the middle. Germline lookup yields CDR1 SGDLS and CDR2 YYNGEE. The V call is TRBV9, the J call TRBJ1-3; D is uncertain. The material sequenced was peripheral blood. The TCR was taken from a human donor with active COVID-19. The donor label of this sample is uncertain. CDR3 DNA sequence: TGTGCCAGCAGCGTAGCTCGGGAGTGGTGGAACACCATATATTTT. This codes for CASSVAREWWNTIYF.